The 25 T cell receptor beta chains listed next were all sequenced from one sample in a study of Ad26.COV2.S vaccination and SARS-CoV-2 variants. The treatment is: approximately 18 received Ad26.COV2.S at low or high dose, single or two shots; about five received placebo; per-sample allocation not given. Day 63 following the first vaccine or placebo injection was when the samples were taken. TCRdb's table, derived via immunoSEQ multiplex PCR, lists solely in-frame clones and lacks some. The sample includes 350,000 to 500,000 clones, 80% to 95% of them seen just once. Sample: peripheral blood, taken in a trial of Ad26.COV2.S vaccine versus placebo. These receptor sequences come from a person aged 18 to 59 who received the Ad26.COV2.S COVID-19 vaccine or a placebo.

A note on this clone: A much larger clone sits a single nucleotide away, making a read error possible. The rearrangement uses TRBV6-6 and TRBJ2-7, with 13 bases that match TRBD2. The CDR3 extends over 14 amino acids. From germline, CDR1 is MNHNY and CDR2 SVGAGI (reference sequence). V lost 4 bases and J lost 3; bases outside the gene matches: 0. CDR3 nucleotides: TGTGCCAGCAGTTGGACTAGCGGGAGCTACGAGCAGTACTTC. It translates to CASSWTSGSYEQYF.

The chain joins TRBV7-9 to TRBJ2-5, with 12 bases lining up with TRBD2. V dropped 5 bases and J dropped 0; count of bases not matched to a gene: 4. Germline CDR1 reads SEHNR; CDR2 reads FQNEAQ (reference sequence). The CDR3 extends over 16 amino acids. CDR3 protein: CASSPGLAGYQETQYF. The CDR3 region has the DNA TGTGCCAGCAGCCCCGGACTAGCGGGGTACCAAGAGACCCAGTACTTC.

This chain connects TRBV5-6 to TRBJ2-1; D gene unclear. V was trimmed by 0 bases and J by 2 bases, leaving 9 bases between them. From germline, CDR1 is SGHDT and CDR2 YYEEEE. The CDR3 has 15 amino acids. CDR3 in amino acids: CASSLVPSAYNEQFF. The CDR3 nucleotides are TGTGCCAGCAGCTTGGTCCCCTCAGCCTACAATGAGCAGTTCTTC. Using reference TRBV5-6 and TRBJ2-1 for the parts outside the CDR3, the full variable domain is DAGVTQSPTHLIKTRGQQVTLRCSPKSGHDTVSWYQQALGQGPQFIFQYYEEEERQRGNFPDRFSGHQFPNYSSELNVNALLLGDSALYLCASSLVPSAYNEQFFGPGTRLTVL.

This chain uses TRBV19 with TRBJ1-6, with TRBD1 matching over 10 bases. Losses at the gene ends were 6 bases for V and 8 bases for J; bases not matched to a gene: 7. Per the germline V gene, CDR1 is LNHDA and CDR2 is SQIVND (reference sequence). The CDR3 runs 15 residues. In DNA, the CDR3 is TGTGCCAGTAGAACCGGGACAGGGGTGGATTCACCCCTCCACTTT. Its translation is CASRTGTGVDSPLHF.

This clone has a single count. The chain recombines TRBV27 with TRBJ2-1; 11 bases match TRBD1. The junction had 7 bases not matched to a gene; V was cut back by 4 bases and J by 8 bases. Germline V gene sequence: CDR1 MNHEY, CDR2 SMNVEV (reference sequence). This CDR3 is 15 amino acids long. CDR3 protein: CASSSDRGLRDEQFF. Here the CDR3 DNA reads TGTGCCAGCAGTTCGGACAGGGGGCTCCGCGATGAGCAGTTCTTC.

The chain couples TRBV27 to TRBJ1-4; D may be TRBD1 (6 bases). The CDR3 covers 13 residues. Per germline, CDR1 MNHEY and CDR2 SMNVEV (reference sequence). Between the trimmed V and J ends, which lost 6 bases and 4 bases, there was a span of 9 bases. DNA of the CDR3: TGTGCCAGCAGCACAGGGCATAATGAAAAACTGTTTTTT. This codes for CASSTGHNEKLFF. The full variable domain, in which reference TRBV27 and TRBJ1-4 provide the parts outside the CDR3, is EAQVTQNPRYLITVTGKKLTVTCSQNMNHEYMSWYRQDPGLGLRQIYYSMNVEVTDKGDVPEGYKVSRKEKRNFPLILESPSPNQTSLYFCASSTGHNEKLFFGSGTQLSVL.

The J gene is TRBJ2-3, the V gene TRBV9; D possibly matches TRBD1 or TRBD2 (6 bases each). V lost 4 bases, J lost 0 bases, and 15 bases lay in between. Germline assignment: CDR1 SGDLS and CDR2 YYNGEE. There are 16 residues in the CDR3. The CDR3 DNA reads TGTGCCAGCAGCACCCACCGGGGGCAGAGCACAGATACGCAGTATTTT. It is translated as CASSTHRGQSTDTQYF. Full variable domain (rest looked up from reference TRBV9 and TRBJ2-3): DSGVTQTPKHLITATGQRVTLRCSPRSGDLSVYWYQQSLDQGLQFLIQYYNGEERAKGNILERFSAQQFPDLHSELNLSSLELGDSALYFCASSTHRGQSTDTQYFGPGTRLTVL.

This clone turned up a few times. The chain employs TRBV5-4 and TRBJ1-6, with TRBD1 identical over 7 bases. V was pared by 2 bases and J by 5 bases, with 1 base of the junction left unmatched. Germline loops: CDR1 SGHNT, CDR2 YYREEE (reference sequence). This CDR3 contains 14 residues. CDR3 amino acids: CASSFDRDNSPLHF. CDR3 DNA sequence: TGTGCCAGCAGCTTCGACAGGGATAATTCACCCCTCCACTTT. The full variable domain, with the rest looked up from reference TRBV5-4 and TRBJ1-6, is ETGVTQSPTHLIKTRGQQVTLRCSSQSGHNTVSWYQQALGQGPQFIFQYYREEENGRGNFPPRFSGLQFPNYSSELNVNALELDDSALYLCASSFDRDNSPLHFGNGTRLTVT.

Only one count was recorded for this clone. The V gene is TRBV2, the J gene TRBJ2-1; TRBD2 aligns across 9 bases. The CDR3 loop spans 14 amino acids. The V gene's germline CDR1 is SNHLY and CDR2 FYNNEI. The V segment lost 3 bases and the J segment 10 bases; nucleotides outside the gene matches: 7. The CDR3 protein is CASSEEAGGGEQFF. CDR3 DNA sequence: TGTGCCAGCAGTGAGGAGGCGGGAGGGGGCGAGCAGTTCTTC.

This chain uses TRBV27 with TRBJ1-3; D unresolved. V was shortened by 6 bases and J by 0 bases, with 9 bases between the two germline ends. The CDR3 consists of 14 residues. Germline values: CDR1 MNHEY, CDR2 SMNVEV (reference sequence). In DNA form, the CDR3 reads TGTGCCAGCAGATTGACCCTCTCTGGAAACACCATATATTTT. Amino acids: CASRLTLSGNTIYF.

V and J are TRBV24-1 and TRBJ2-5; D is undetermined. The CDR3 totals 12 residues. Trimming shortened V by 6 bases and J by 5 bases, and 9 bases separated the two germline ends. Looked up from germline, CDR1 is KGHDR and CDR2 is SFDVKD. CDR3 bases: TGTGCCACCAGTCCCCCGATGGAGACCCAGTACTTC. This sequence encodes CATSPPMETQYF.

J is TRBJ1-2 and V is TRBV7-2, with D perhaps TRBD1 (5 bases). Germline V gene sequence: CDR1 SGHTA, CDR2 FQGNSA. The CDR3 runs 13 residues. V was clipped by 1 base and J by 8 bases, with 11 bases between them. The CDR3 spells CASSLDRQRGYTF. CDR3 sequence (DNA): TGTGCCAGCAGCTTAGATAGACAGCGAGGCTACACCTTC.

This clone turned up a few times. This sequence joins TRBV5-5 and TRBJ1-5; possible D gene TRBD1, 6 bases. Germline V gene data show CDR1 as SGHKS and CDR2 as YYEKEE (reference sequence). The V and J ends lost 1 base and 4 bases respectively, with 12 bases between them. This CDR3 region has 15 residues. CDR3 amino acids: CASSLSHQGNQPQHF. CDR3 nucleotide sequence: TGTGCCAGCAGCTTGAGCCACCAGGGGAATCAGCCCCAGCATTTT.

The chain combines TRBV7-2 with TRBJ1-2, with 7 nucleotides matching TRBD1. The CDR3 length is 15 residues. Germline CDR1 SGHTA, CDR2 FQGNSA. V trimming: 6 bases; J trimming: 10 bases; junction bases outside the gene matches: 17. The CDR3 DNA reads TGTGCCAGCAGTTTGAACCCCGGGACAGTTGGGTTCTACACCTTC. This gives the protein CASSLNPGTVGFYTF.

The rearrangement joins TRBV19 to TRBJ1-5, with a possible D match to TRBD1 (5 bases). The CDR3 length is 15 residues. Trimming stripped 3 bases from V and 7 bases from J, with 16 bases between. Per the germline V gene, CDR1 is LNHDA and CDR2 is SQIVND (reference sequence). The CDR3 here is CASSMALRGLQPQHF. The CDR3, as DNA: TGTGCCAGTAGTATGGCCCTGCGGGGACTGCAGCCCCAGCATTTT.

The chain uses TRBV18 and TRBJ2-7; D not certain. The V end lost 2 bases, the J end lost 5 bases, and 13 bases lay between the germline ends. CDR1 is KGHSH, CDR2 LQKENI, per germline. The CDR3 consists of 14 residues. The DNA for the CDR3 is TGTGCCAGCTCACCAAACACCCGAACGCACGAGCAGTACTTC. The encoded protein is CASSPNTRTHEQYF.

The sample holds one count of this clone. As DNA, the CDR3 is TGTGCCAGCAGCCCACGTACACTAGCGGGGACTAATGAGCAGTTCTTC. Translated: CASSPRTLAGTNEQFF. V is TRBV11-2 and J is TRBJ2-1; 10 bases match TRBD2. This CDR3 comprises 16 residues. The germline V gene has CDR1 SGHAT and CDR2 FQNNGV. With 5 bases clipped from V and 7 bases from J, the junction kept 11 bases outside the gene matches.

CDR3 residues: CASPPSGTKAVHEQYF. Here the CDR3 DNA reads TGTGCCAGCCCTCCATCCGGGACAAAGGCAGTCCACGAGCAGTACTTC. The chain is built from TRBV28 and TRBJ2-7; the D gene is possibly TRBD1 (6 bases). Trimming removed 8 bases at V and 5 bases at J, with 25 bases between. In germline, CDR1 is MDHEN, CDR2 SYDVKM. CDR3 length: 16 residues.

V and J are TRBV21-1 and TRBJ2-1; TRBD2, the table's D call, was not compared with the DNA. TRBV21-1 represents a pseudogene. The CDR3 runs to 19 residues. The CDR3 protein is CASSNPLAGVPLGYNEQFF. CDR3 DNA sequence: TGTGCCAGCAGCAATCCTCTAGCGGGAGTCCCGCTGGGGTACAATGAGCAGTTCTTC.

The genes are TRBV10-3 and TRBJ1-4; D gene ambiguous. With 2 bases removed from V and 8 bases from J, the gap between germline ends came to 6 bases. The CDR3 covers 12 residues. CDR1 is ENHRY and CDR2 is SYGVKD in the germline V gene. The CDR3 region is CAISEADEKLFF. The CDR3 DNA reads as TGTGCCATCAGTGAGGCAGACGAAAAACTGTTTTTT.

This chain uses TRBV7-3 with TRBJ2-4; D unresolved. The length of the CDR3 is 14 residues. Germline assignment: CDR1 SGHTA and CDR2 FQGTGA. V dropped 2 bases and J dropped 9 bases, with 14 bases sitting between them. As DNA, the CDR3 is TGTGCCAGCAGCTTATCTAGGCTTAGTTCCATTCAGTACTTC. Its protein product is CASSLSRLSSIQYF.

The gene calls are TRBV27 and TRBJ1-2; 7 positions agree with TRBD1. CDR1 is MNHEY and CDR2 is SMNVEV in the germline V gene (reference sequence). Trimming took 0 bases from V and 4 from J; bases not matched to a gene: 5. The CDR3 runs 15 residues. The DNA of the CDR3 is TGTGCCAGCAGTTTATCGTTGGCAGGGGGCTATGGCTACACCTTC. Protein product: CASSLSLAGGYGYTF.

The rearrangement uses TRBV11-2 and TRBJ2-5, with 7 positions matching TRBD1. Germline trimming cut 1 base from V and 1 base from J; bases unmatched to any gene: 3. The CDR3 has 15 residues. Per germline, CDR1 SGHAT and CDR2 FQNNGV. This chain's CDR3 is CASSLGQGVQETQYF. The CDR3 DNA reads as TGTGCCAGCAGCTTAGGGCAGGGGGTCCAAGAGACCCAGTACTTC.

Only one count was recorded for this clone. J is TRBJ2-4 and V is TRBV9; D possibly corresponds to TRBD1 (5 bases). The CDR3 totals 15 residues. CDR1 SGDLS and CDR2 YYNGEE come from the germline V gene. The germline V and J ends were trimmed by 0 bases and 0 bases, with 7 bases remaining between them. As DNA, the CDR3 is TGTGCCAGCAGCGTAGGACAGCTAGCCAAAAACATTCAGTACTTC. This translates into CASSVGQLAKNIQYF.

The chain uses TRBV12-3 or TRBV12-4 and TRBJ2-5; D is ambiguous. The CDR3 sequence is 13 residues long. The V end lost 6 bases, the J end lost 2 bases, and 10 bases lay between the germline ends. The CDR3 sequence: CASSSLSQETQYF. The CDR3 DNA sequence: TGTGCCAGCAGCTCATTATCACAAGAGACCCAGTACTTC.